This T cell receptor (beta chain) was observed in a study of cytomegalovirus exposure and HLA in healthy donors. In this sample, this clone turned up a few times. Primers included in the PCR were 60 Vbeta and 13 Jbeta primers. Assay used: immunoSEQ multiplex PCR; TCRdb lists only in-frame clones, some missing. In the table there are some 150,000 clones, roughly four fifths of which are singletons. There are 14 residues in the CDR3. Trimming removed 1 base from V and 14 bases from J; junction bases left unmatched: 10. Germline V gene lookup returns CDR1 PRHDT and CDR2 FYEKMQ (reference sequence). The chain has TRBV13 and TRBJ2-4, with 8 bases aligning to TRBD2. This clonotype was obtained from a female donor in good health and CMV-seronegative. Specimen: PBMCs. DNA of the CDR3: TGTGCCAGCAGCTTAGCCGCCGCGGGAGGCCTCAAGTACTTC. Its translation: CASSLAAAGGLKYF.